Sequencing of this T cell receptor (beta chain) was carried out in a study of shared clonotypes between healthy human individuals. The assay was immunoSEQ multiplex PCR, and TCRdb's table has in-frame clones only and misses some. The repertoire consists of more than 550,000 clones, with about 90% occurring once and the leading ten covering 30% to 40%. This clone came up once. The clonotype was recovered from a young man in good health. Some clones in this sample may be carry-over from other donors' samples. Source material: memory CD8+ T cells from PBMCs. The subset is: CD45RO+ cells pooled with CCR7-negative TemRA cells.

Here the CDR3 reads CASSPVGIMNTEAFF. The CDR3 DNA reads TGCGCCAGCAGCCCAGTGGGGATAATGAACACTGAAGCTTTCTTT. The V and J genes are TRBV5-1 and TRBJ1-1; D is uncertain. Germline V gene data show CDR1 as SGHRS and CDR2 as YFSETQ. Between the trimmed V and J ends, which lost 4 bases and 0 bases, there was a span of 13 bases. The CDR3 runs to 15 residues.